Given below is one T cell receptor (beta chain) in context. Its specific antigen is unknown. The sample holds no much larger clone one base away, and base qualities are not on file. The donors were healthy, HIV-negative adults who had no recently reported acute infections or vaccinations. Every donor was a Caucasian adult residing in Nashville, Tennessee, USA. CD4+ T cells were enriched by magnetic negative selection, after which naive cells were positively selected on CD45RA and the negative fraction was taken as the memory subset. Blood was collected by leukapheresis, and PBMCs were isolated by Ficoll-Histopaque density gradient centrifugation and then cryopreserved in liquid nitrogen vapor phase. Analytical flow cytometry was used to check the purity and quantity of each magnetically sorted T cell population. Genomic DNA was isolated from every sorted fraction and measured by UV absorbance on a Nanodrop 2000c.

The entry originates in a study of shared clonotypes between healthy human individuals (dated by TCRdb to about 2020). General notes on the study: Three men and a couple of women, aged 18 to 49 years, made up the cohort. Leukapheresis yielded between about 0.94 and 10 billion PBMCs per donor. To increase sequencing depth and limit assay-specific biases, different laboratories used diverse techniques to prepare libraries and sequence TCR repertoires. Per donor, three plates each were used for CD4 naive and CD4 memory, two for CD8 naive, and one for CD8 memory. The study deeply sequenced blood TCR repertoires of 5 or 6 healthy adults to estimate repertoire size and the extent of clonotype sharing between individuals. What the study reported, not specific to this receptor: Rarefaction of sorted-subset datasets indicated incomplete sequencing despite the large sequencing depth. Compared with non-shared clonotypes, clonotypes shared by all four sorted-subset donors had higher generation probabilities. Sampling was restricted to blood, and TCR repertoires in tissue are likely to differ from TCR repertoires in blood. Because the study included a small number of donors, the genetic and exposure-history diversity represented was limited. Naive subsets generally had larger estimated clonotype richness than memory subsets. Pairwise subsampling led to the expectation that sequencing depth would affect the degree of clonotype sharing among donors. Sharing across several donors was observed for roughly 5.4% of naive CD4, over 3% of naive CD8, over 2% of memory CD4, and roughly 0.4% of memory CD8 clonotypes.

TCR CDR3 regions were amplified from genomic DNA by multiplex PCR using the deep immunoSEQ assay. For each cell subset, the extracted genomic DNA was distributed evenly across all wells of several immunoSEQ 96-well plates, and each plate served as one replicate. For sorted subsets, roughly 200 ng genomic DNA, equal to tens of thousands of T cell genomes, was loaded into each replicate PCR. Purified libraries were measured with a Qubit 3.0 fluorometer, size-checked on a Bioanalyzer 2100, and measured again with the KAPA Library Quantification kit. Every immunoSEQ 96-well plate was sequenced on a dedicated single-read 150-cycle Illumina NextSeq 550 flow cell. The paper's data handling went like this. The immunoSEQ output contained only junctional sequences without quality scores, so filtering could not match that applied to full-length reads. To assign V/J genes and CDR3, sequences were annotated using PyIR, a Python wrapper for IgBLAST v1.9, with IMGT germline references. Reads were removed for weak V/J assignments (E-value above 1e-6), missing CDR3, stop codons, out-of-frame junctions, or ambiguous translated residues. V3J clonotypes were defined as sequences sharing an identical inferred V gene, J gene, and CDR3 amino acid sequence. Percentage overlap between repertoires was calculated by dividing the number of shared unique clonotypes by the size of the smaller repertoire. RTK rarefaction, the Chao1 estimator, and Recon v2.1 estimates of unobserved clonotypes were used to assess repertoire richness. For all TCRbeta clonotypes obtained by the gDNA method from several donors, generation probabilities were computed with OLGA. The source is immuneACCESS, and TCRdb retained only in-frame sequences with V and J called. Part of the clones is not carried over; for the studies checked, unresolved V genes explain less than half of this, and the remainder is unexplained. V and J calls and clone size are copied from that table; D and trimming were computed from the DNA. The sample table shows more than 2,000,000 clones, and 90% to 95% are seen once. Together, the top ten hold 0.39% of the sample.

The germline V gene specifies SGDLS as CDR1 and YYNGEE as CDR2. V sheds 0 bases and J sheds 2 bases, leaving 12 bases between their ends. Reading from cysteine to phenylalanine, the CDR3 counts 15 amino acids. Only CDR3 DNA remains: 45 bases, in frame from the first base. The chain employs TRBV9 and TRBJ2-7, with TRBD1 as a weak D call on 5 bases. The clonotype was recovered from a man between 18 and 35 years old in good health. Some clones in this sample may be carry-over from other donors' samples. Material for sequencing was naive CD4+ T cells from PBMCs. In the paper's terms, the cell subset or site label means: CD45RA+ positively selected. The DNA is TGTGCCAGCAGCGTAGGGGGCCCACCCCCCTACGAGCAGTACTTC. This encodes CASSVGGPPPYEQYF.